The source of this T cell receptor beta chain is a study of OX40 agonist ivuxolimab in advanced cancers. Regarding the complete study: The costimulatory receptor OX40 (CD134) was targeted by ivuxolimab, a fully human IgG2 agonistic monoclonal antibody. The monotherapy dose-escalation portion (N ≈ 57 patients) of the phase I ivuxolimab trial is reported in the paper. The dose-escalation cohort was around 84% male with a mean age of around 62 years, ranging from roughly 23 to 90. Intravenous ivuxolimab was administered to patients every 2 weeks at six dose levels: 0.01, 0.1, 0.3, 1.5, 3 and 10 mg/kg. Patients were allowed to have had prior anti-PD-1, anti-PD-L1 or anti-CTLA-4 therapy, and around 43% of the dose-escalation patients had been treated with checkpoint inhibitors. Among the approximately 54 dose-escalation patients, some 20 had hepatocellular carcinoma, around 15 melanoma, 9 renal cell carcinoma and 9 head and neck cancer. Partial responses were achieved by three dose-escalation patients, of whom one had hepatocellular carcinoma and two had cutaneous melanoma. Peripheral TCRbeta sequencing aimed to test whether ivuxolimab altered TCR sequence diversity and caused clonal T-cell expansion.

V is cut back by 6 bases and J by 8 bases, with 15 bases in the junction unmatched. From the germline V gene, CDR1 is KGHSH and CDR2 is LQKENI. Its CDR3 holds 15 amino acids, cysteine through phenylalanine. Solely the CDR3 DNA is kept, with 45 bases framed from the first base. The research as a whole found: In partial responders in the 0.1-3.0 mg/kg groups, normalized peripheral clonal expansion was found to be among the lowest, especially among CD8+ T cells. Low levels of normalized T-cell clonal expansion were also seen in some nonresponding patients. At doses from 0.1 to 3.0 mg/kg, clonal expansion was seen in both CD4+ and CD8+ blood T cells between baseline and week 6. After ivuxolimab, expanded clones were on average more numerous among CD8+ T cells than among CD4+ T cells. The antigen specificity of the peripheral T cells that underwent clonal expansion was not determined.

Patients with a history of autoimmune disease or receiving systemic immunosuppression were excluded from the trial. Peripheral blood for TCR sequencing was collected from all dose cohorts at baseline, on cycle 4 day 1, and on cycle 7 day 1. Samples came from an open-label, multicenter, first-in-human phase I dose-escalation trial of ivuxolimab. Adults with locally advanced or metastatic head and neck squamous cell, hepatocellular, melanoma or renal cell carcinoma were enrolled in the trial. Before TCR sequencing, CD4+ and CD8+ T cells were separately sorted from peripheral blood. For sequencing of the TCRbeta CDR3 region, genomic DNA was extracted from the sorted cells. TCRbeta CDR3 regions were sequenced using the immunoSEQ Assay. Held by TCRdb, this immuneACCESS table contains in-frame sequences only and omits some clones. Under half of the omission traces to an unresolved V gene where checked; the cause of the rest is unknown. This sample has 65,000 to 80,000 clones in its table, and around 86% of those were observed once. The top ten hold around 0.79% of the sample.

The table lists this clone with a count of one. Its antigen is unknown. No much larger clone is present one base from it, and per-base qualities are unavailable. The rearrangement joined TRBV18 to TRBJ1-2; TRBD1 fits 7 bases in the junction. The sequencing used CD4+ or CD8+ T cells sorted from blood, collected in a trial of the OX40 agonist ivuxolimab. The receptor was derived from an adult with an advanced solid tumor such as melanoma, head and neck, liver or kidney cancer. The DNA reads TGTGCCAGCTCGGAAGTCAGGGGGTCGATGCGAGGCTACACCTTC. Its translation reads: CASSEVRGSMRGYTF.